These 20 T cell receptor beta chains share one sample of origin, sequenced in a study of cytomegalovirus exposure and HLA in healthy donors. Only in-frame clones appear in the TCRdb table, and some are missing; sequencing was by immunoSEQ multiplex PCR. The sample comprises approximately 54,000 clones, over 85% of which are singletons, and approximately 8.1% rests with the top ten. The sample taken for sequencing was PBMCs. Receptors were obtained from a woman aged 18-29 years in good health and CMV-seropositive.

This clone was counted a single time. The rearrangement uses TRBV9 and TRBJ2-2; the match to TRBD2 covers 11 bases. Germline assignment: CDR1 SGDLS and CDR2 YYNGEE. The V segment lost 4 bases and the J segment 3 bases; nucleotides outside the gene matches: 8. CDR3 length equals 17 residues. CDR3: CASSLSLAGGDTGELFF. CDR3 bases: TGTGCCAGCAGCTTGTCGTTAGCGGGGGGGGACACCGGGGAGCTGTTTTTT.

The chain joins TRBV7-6 to TRBJ2-3, with 13 bases lining up with TRBD2. The germline CDR1 and CDR2 sequences are SGHVS and FNYEAQ. With V trimmed by 4 bases and J by 9 bases, 16 bases remained unmatched. This CDR3 contains 18 residues. The CDR3 is CASSSGLAGDSHPSTQYF. DNA for the CDR3: TGTGCCAGCAGCTCCGGACTAGCGGGGGACTCTCATCCTTCCACGCAGTATTTT.

V usage is TRBV28 and J usage is TRBJ1-5; maybe TRBD1 (5 bases). The V end was cut by 3 bases, the J end by 0 bases, with 18 bases between. The CDR3 length is 18 residues. Germline V gene sequence: CDR1 MDHEN, CDR2 SYDVKM. The CDR3 here is CASSFQGAAVYSNQPQHF. CDR3 DNA: TGTGCCAGCAGTTTTCAGGGTGCCGCAGTCTATAGCAATCAGCCCCAGCATTTT.

In DNA form, the CDR3 reads TGCAGCGTTGCTTTTTACTCTGGGGCCAACGTCCTGACTTTC. Its protein product is CSVAFYSGANVLTF. This chain links TRBV29-1 with TRBJ2-6; unclear D gene. The CDR3 is 14 residues long. CDR1 SQVTM and CDR2 ANQGSEA come from the germline V gene. Trimming shortened V by 4 bases and J by 0 bases, and 7 bases separated the two germline ends.

The V and J genes are TRBV6-1 and TRBJ1-1; 8 nucleotides match TRBD1. With 7 bases clipped from V and 2 bases from J, the junction kept 6 bases outside the gene matches. This CDR3 has 14 residues. In germline, CDR1 is MNHNS, CDR2 SASEGT. The CDR3 coding sequence is TGTGCCAGCACCGTGACAGGGGTAAACACTGAAGCTTTCTTT. Protein: CASTVTGVNTEAFF.

The CDR3, as DNA: TGTGCCAGCAGCAAAATCCGCGCCGGGGAGCTGTTTTTT. It encodes CASSKIRAGELFF. The V gene is TRBV21-1, the J gene TRBJ2-2; TRBD2, the table's D call, lacks a check against the DNA. TRBV21-1 is a pseudogene segment. The CDR3 contains 13 residues.

For this clone: A read error may account for a junction end that differs from germline. This chain links TRBV10-2 with TRBJ1-3; D possibly corresponds to TRBD1 (5 bases). Germline-derived CDR1 and CDR2 are WSHSY and SAAADI. This CDR3 is built from 12 residues. The CDR3 spells CASSGQGSTIYF. In DNA form, the CDR3 reads TGCGCCAGCAGTGGGCAGGGAAGCACCATATATTTT.

This chain links TRBV6-5 with TRBJ1-3; D might be TRBD1 (6 bases). The germline V gene has CDR1 MNHEY and CDR2 SVGAGI. Trimming cost V 2 bases and J 3 bases, with 11 bases left between them. The CDR3 has 15 amino acids. The CDR3 reads CASSYGAGVGNTIYF. As DNA, the CDR3 is TGTGCCAGCAGTTACGGGGCAGGGGTTGGAAACACCATATATTTT.

V gene TRBV19 combines with J gene TRBJ1-2; no clear D gene. Trimming shortened V by 3 bases and J by 2 bases, and 7 bases separated the two germline ends. This CDR3 is built from 13 residues. CDR1 LNHDA and CDR2 SQIVND come from the germline V gene (reference sequence). The CDR3 DNA is TGTGCCAGTAGTATTGCCGGGAACTATGGCTACACCTTC. It specifies CASSIAGNYGYTF.

The rearrangement joins TRBV11-3 to TRBJ2-5, with TRBD2 identical over 13 bases. The length of the CDR3 is 17 residues. Germline trimming cut 6 bases from V and 5 bases from J; bases unmatched to any gene: 12. Germline V gives CDR1 SGHNT, CDR2 YENEEA. In DNA form, the CDR3 reads TGTGCCAGCAGTGAATCGTTTACTAGCGGGGGGGCGGAGACCCAGTACTTC. As protein: CASSESFTSGGAETQYF.

By proportion, this clone is medium-sized. This chain connects TRBV2 to TRBJ1-5, with 8 bases that match TRBD1. This CDR3 spans 18 amino acids. CDR1 is SNHLY, CDR2 FYNNEI, per germline. J gave up 4 bases and V 3 bases, and 14 bases lay outside the gene matches. The CDR3: CASSDPPGRNRGNQPQHF. The CDR3 DNA reads TGTGCCAGCAGTGACCCACCCGGAAGGAACAGGGGGAATCAGCCCCAGCATTTT.

The chain has TRBV5-6 and TRBJ1-5; the D gene is possibly TRBD1 (5 bases). The V gene's germline CDR1 is SGHDT and CDR2 YYEEEE. V gave up 5 bases and J gave up 0 bases, with 12 bases separating them. There are 15 residues in the CDR3. This CDR3 reads CASSTTEYSNQPQHF. The CDR3 nucleotides are TGTGCCAGCAGTACGACAGAGTATAGCAATCAGCCCCAGCATTTT.

This rearrangement joins TRBV6-5 to TRBJ1-2; 11 bases agree with TRBD1. There are 15 residues in the CDR3. From germline, CDR1 is MNHEY and CDR2 SVGAGI. V shed 8 bases and J 7 bases; nucleotides not matched to a gene: 12. The CDR3 protein is CASSPLGQGAGGYTF. DNA of the CDR3: TGTGCCAGCTCCCCTCTCGGACAGGGGGCTGGTGGCTACACCTTC.

The V call is TRBV10-3, the J call TRBJ2-5, with D perhaps TRBD1 (6 bases). The CDR3 loop spans 13 amino acids. The V end lost 5 bases, the J end lost 5 bases, and 12 bases lay between the germline ends. Germline V gene data show CDR1 as ENHRY and CDR2 as SYGVKD. In DNA, the CDR3 is TGTGCCATCAGTTGGACAGCTTCGGAGACCCAGTACTTC. This codes for CAISWTASETQYF.

J is TRBJ1-2 and V is TRBV28, with 11 bases lining up with TRBD1. J gave up 5 bases and V 3 bases, and 2 bases lay outside the gene matches. The CDR3 extends over 14 amino acids. CDR1 and CDR2 (germline): MDHEN, SYDVKM. For the CDR3, the DNA is TGTGCCAGCAGTTTCGGGACAGGGGGATATGGCTACACCTTC. Protein sequence: CASSFGTGGYGYTF.

The CDR3 sequence is CASSVDNRPHSYGYTF. In nucleotides, the CDR3 is TGTGCCAGCAGCGTAGATAACAGGCCGCATTCATATGGCTACACCTTC. This rearrangement joins TRBV9 to TRBJ1-2; D possibly corresponds to TRBD1 (5 bases). The CDR3 totals 16 residues. V was trimmed by 0 bases and J by 5 bases, leaving 17 bases between them. The germline V gene encodes CDR1 SGDLS and CDR2 YYNGEE.

This clone was observed a single time. The chain joins TRBV9 to TRBJ2-1; 11 bases match TRBD2. V trimming: 4 bases; J trimming: 1 base; junction bases outside the gene matches: 13. The CDR3 totals 19 residues. Germline V gene sequence: CDR1 SGDLS, CDR2 YYNGEE. The CDR3: CASSPTLAGDPPSYNEQFF. The CDR3 bases are TGTGCCAGCAGCCCCACACTAGCGGGGGACCCGCCTTCCTACAATGAGCAGTTCTTC. Full variable domain (rest looked up from reference TRBV9 and TRBJ2-1): DSGVTQTPKHLITATGQRVTLRCSPRSGDLSVYWYQQSLDQGLQFLIQYYNGEERAKGNILERFSAQQFPDLHSELNLSSLELGDSALYFCASSPTLAGDPPSYNEQFFGPGTRLTVL.

The V and J genes are TRBV6-6 and TRBJ2-5; a possible D gene is TRBD2 (6 bases). This CDR3 is 13 amino acids long. In germline, CDR1 is MNHNY, CDR2 SVGAGI (reference sequence). Trimming took off 7 bases at V and 5 bases at J, with 14 bases between the two ends. The CDR3 loop is CASTRDLAETQYF. The CDR3 bases are TGTGCCAGCACCCGGGACTTGGCCGAGACCCAGTACTTC.

This sequence joins TRBV6-6 and TRBJ1-5; TRBD1 agrees at 9 bases. V dropped 6 bases and J dropped 5; count of bases not matched to a gene: 5. Per germline, CDR1 MNHNY and CDR2 SVGAGI (reference sequence). The CDR3 is 14 amino acids. In nucleotides, the CDR3 is TGTGCCAGCAGCCTACAGGGGGCCCATCAGCCCCAGCATTTT. Residues: CASSLQGAHQPQHF.

This chain connects TRBV6-1 to TRBJ1-1; TRBD1 might be the D (5 bases). CDR3 length: 15 amino acids. CDR1 MNHNS and CDR2 SASEGT come from the germline V gene. V was clipped by 6 bases and J by 2 bases, with 16 bases between them. In DNA, the CDR3 is TGTGCCAGCAGGGTCCCGGGGGAAAGCAACACTGAAGCTTTCTTT. It encodes CASRVPGESNTEAFF.